The present entry profiles one T cell receptor beta chain with its context. What it binds is not known. This record belongs to a study of cytomegalovirus exposure and HLA in healthy donors. Findings and limits, study-wide: For most TCR beta V segments, an earlier analysis put the productive rate at about 87% or about 30% of the time.

13 Jbeta primers and 60 Vbeta primers were used for the PCR. TCRdb's copy holds only in-frame clones and misses some; the assay was immunoSEQ multiplex PCR. The sample holds approximately 140,000 clones, around 80% seen once. V lost 1 base and J 1 base, leaving 11 bases between the germline ends. Germline CDR1 and CDR2: MNHNS and SASEGT. This CDR3 region has 15 residues. The TCR sequence derives from a woman younger than 30 in good health and CMV-seronegative. The source material was PBMCs. The chain is built from TRBV6-1 and TRBJ2-7; D is possibly TRBD1 (6 bases). The CDR3: CASSEGGGNSYEQYF. In DNA, the CDR3 is TGTGCCAGCAGTGAAGGAGGGGGAAATTCCTACGAGCAGTACTTC.